The source of this TCR beta chain is a study of somatic mutations in cytotoxic T cells in rheumatoid arthritis. For the study at large: Right after diagnosis, and before any treatment had started, patient peripheral blood (30 ml EDTA) was drawn. Selected populations of V beta antibody-stained T cells underwent flow sorting at nearly 100% purity; these encompassed V beta1+ cells subjected to TCRB sequencing.

Assay used: immunoSEQ multiplex PCR; TCRdb lists only in-frame clones, some missing. The data show 25,000 to 30,000 clones, approximately 86% seen once. Whole-study findings and limits: Multiple comparisons were not accounted for in the slight TRBV07 underrepresentation seen in rheumatoid arthritis patients.

The length of the CDR3 is 14 residues. Looked up from germline, CDR1 is SGHTA and CDR2 is FQGNSA. The germline V and J ends were trimmed by 8 bases and 0 bases, with 13 bases remaining between them. A word on this clone: Antigen: not known.

The rearrangement joins TRBV7-2 to TRBJ1-2; D gene uncertain. The sample comprised CD8+ T cells sorted from blood. The TCR sequence derives from an adult with rheumatoid arthritis. This CDR3 reads CASLLRASNYGYTF. CDR3 nucleotides: TGTGCCAGCCTCCTAAGGGCCTCTAACTATGGCTACACCTTC.